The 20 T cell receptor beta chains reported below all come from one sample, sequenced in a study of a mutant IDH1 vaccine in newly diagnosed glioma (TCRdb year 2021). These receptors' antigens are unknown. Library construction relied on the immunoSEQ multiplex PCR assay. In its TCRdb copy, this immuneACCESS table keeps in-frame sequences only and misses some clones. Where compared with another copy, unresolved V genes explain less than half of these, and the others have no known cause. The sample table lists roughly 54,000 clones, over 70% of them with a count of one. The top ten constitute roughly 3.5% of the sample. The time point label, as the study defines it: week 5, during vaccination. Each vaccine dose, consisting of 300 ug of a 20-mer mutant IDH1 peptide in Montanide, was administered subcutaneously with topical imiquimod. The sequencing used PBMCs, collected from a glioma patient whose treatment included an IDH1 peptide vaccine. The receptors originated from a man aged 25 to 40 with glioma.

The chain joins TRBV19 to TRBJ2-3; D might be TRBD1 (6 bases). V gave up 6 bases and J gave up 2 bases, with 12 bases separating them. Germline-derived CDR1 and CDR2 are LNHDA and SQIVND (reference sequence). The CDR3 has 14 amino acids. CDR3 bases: TGTGCCAGTAGCGACAGGAGACTCACAGATACGCAGTATTTT. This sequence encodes CASSDRRLTDTQYF.

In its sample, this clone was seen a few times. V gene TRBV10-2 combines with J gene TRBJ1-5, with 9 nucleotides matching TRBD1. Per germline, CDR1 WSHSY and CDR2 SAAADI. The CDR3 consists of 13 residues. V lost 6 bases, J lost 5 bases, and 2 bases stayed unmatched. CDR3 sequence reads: CASRGQGDQPQHF. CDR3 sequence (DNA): TGCGCCAGCAGGGGACAGGGAGATCAGCCCCAGCATTTT.

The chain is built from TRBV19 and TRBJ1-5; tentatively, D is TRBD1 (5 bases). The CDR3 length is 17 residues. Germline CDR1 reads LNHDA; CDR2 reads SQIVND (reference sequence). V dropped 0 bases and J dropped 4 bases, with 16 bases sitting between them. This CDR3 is CASSIDTGHRMNQPQHF. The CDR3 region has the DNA TGTGCCAGTAGTATAGATACAGGACACCGGATGAATCAGCCCCAGCATTTT.

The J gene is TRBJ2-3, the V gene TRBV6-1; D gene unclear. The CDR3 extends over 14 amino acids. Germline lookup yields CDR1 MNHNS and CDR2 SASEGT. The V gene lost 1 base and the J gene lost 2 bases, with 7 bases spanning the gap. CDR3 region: CASSEGGTTDTQYF. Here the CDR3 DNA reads TGTGCCAGCAGTGAAGGGGGAACCACAGATACGCAGTATTTT.

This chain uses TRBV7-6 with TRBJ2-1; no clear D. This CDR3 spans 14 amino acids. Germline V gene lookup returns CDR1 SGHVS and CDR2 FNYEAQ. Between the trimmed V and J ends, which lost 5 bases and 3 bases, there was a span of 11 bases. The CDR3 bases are TGTGCCAGCAGCCCTTCGATACTCTACAATGAGCAGTTCTTC. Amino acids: CASSPSILYNEQFF.

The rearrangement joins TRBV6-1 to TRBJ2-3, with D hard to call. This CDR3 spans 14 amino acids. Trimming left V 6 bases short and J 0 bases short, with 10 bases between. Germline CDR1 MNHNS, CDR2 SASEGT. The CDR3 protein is CASRRTASTDTQYF. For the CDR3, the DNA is TGTGCCAGCAGACGGACGGCTAGCACAGATACGCAGTATTTT.

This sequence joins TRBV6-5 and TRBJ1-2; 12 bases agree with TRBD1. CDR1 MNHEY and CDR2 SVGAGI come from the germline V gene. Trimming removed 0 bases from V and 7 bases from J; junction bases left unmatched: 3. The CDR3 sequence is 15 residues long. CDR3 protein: CASSYSGTGGIGYTF. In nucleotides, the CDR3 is TGTGCCAGCAGTTACTCCGGGACAGGGGGCATTGGCTACACCTTC.

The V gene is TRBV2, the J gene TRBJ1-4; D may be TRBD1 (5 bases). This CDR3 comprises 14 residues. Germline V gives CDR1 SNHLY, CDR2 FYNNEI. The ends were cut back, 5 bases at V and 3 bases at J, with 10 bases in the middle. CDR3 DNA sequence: TGTGCCAGCAGTCCCGGGGCGGCTAATGAAAAACTGTTTTTT. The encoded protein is CASSPGAANEKLFF.

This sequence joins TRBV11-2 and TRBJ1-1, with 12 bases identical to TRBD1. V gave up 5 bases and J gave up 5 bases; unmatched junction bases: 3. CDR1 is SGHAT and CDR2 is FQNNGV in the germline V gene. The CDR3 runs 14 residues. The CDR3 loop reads CASSPGQGATEAFF. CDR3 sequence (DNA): TGTGCCAGCAGCCCGGGACAGGGGGCTACTGAAGCTTTCTTT. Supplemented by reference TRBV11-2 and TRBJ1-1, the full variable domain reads EAGVAQSPRYKIIEKRQSVAFWCNPISGHATLYWYQQILGQGPKLLIQFQNNGVVDDSQLPKDRFSAERLKGVDSTLKIQPAKLEDSAVYLCASSPGQGATEAFFGQGTRLTVV.

The CDR3 region has the DNA TGTGCCATCAGTTCCCCGGGACTAGGGTTGTCAGATACGCAGTATTTT. Its translation is CAISSPGLGLSDTQYF. The genes are TRBV10-3 and TRBJ2-3; the match to TRBD2 covers 8 bases. The CDR3 spans 16 residues. The V gene's germline CDR1 is ENHRY and CDR2 SYGVKD. J gave up 4 bases and V 5 bases, and 11 bases lay outside the gene matches.

The CDR3 nucleotides read TGTGCCTGGACAGGGGGCTATGGCTACACCTTC. As protein: CAWTGGYGYTF. V usage is TRBV30 and J usage is TRBJ1-2; 7 nucleotides agree with TRBD1. Germline CDR1 is GTSNPN and CDR2 is SVGIG (reference sequence). The length of the CDR3 is 11 residues. Trimming took 4 bases from V and 4 from J; bases not matched to a gene: 0.

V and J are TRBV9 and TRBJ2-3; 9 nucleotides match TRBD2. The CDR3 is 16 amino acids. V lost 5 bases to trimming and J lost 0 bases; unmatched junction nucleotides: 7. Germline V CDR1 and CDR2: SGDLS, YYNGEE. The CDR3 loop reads CASSPGGGASTDTQYF. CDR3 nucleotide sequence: TGTGCCAGCAGTCCTGGCGGGGGGGCAAGCACAGATACGCAGTATTTT. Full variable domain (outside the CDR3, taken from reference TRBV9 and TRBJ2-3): DSGVTQTPKHLITATGQRVTLRCSPRSGDLSVYWYQQSLDQGLQFLIQYYNGEERAKGNILERFSAQQFPDLHSELNLSSLELGDSALYFCASSPGGGASTDTQYFGPGTRLTVL.

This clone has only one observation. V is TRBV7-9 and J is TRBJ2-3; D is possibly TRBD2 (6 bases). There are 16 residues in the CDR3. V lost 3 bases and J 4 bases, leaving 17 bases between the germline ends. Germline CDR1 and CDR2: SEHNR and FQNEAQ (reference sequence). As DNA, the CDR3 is TGTGCCAGCAGCTTTTCGTTCGCGGGGAGTGCAGATACGCAGTATTTT. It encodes CASSFSFAGSADTQYF.

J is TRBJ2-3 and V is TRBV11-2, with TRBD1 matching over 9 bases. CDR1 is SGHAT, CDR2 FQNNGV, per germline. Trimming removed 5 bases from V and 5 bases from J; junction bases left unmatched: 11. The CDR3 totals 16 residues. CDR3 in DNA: TGTGCCAGCAGCACGGTACAGGGGGCTTTGAGAGATACGCAGTATTTT. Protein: CASSTVQGALRDTQYF.

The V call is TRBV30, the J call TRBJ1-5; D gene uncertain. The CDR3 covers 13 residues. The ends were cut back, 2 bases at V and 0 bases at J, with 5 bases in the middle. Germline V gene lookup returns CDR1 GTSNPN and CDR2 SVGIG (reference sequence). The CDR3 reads CAWSKYSNQPQHF. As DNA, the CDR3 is TGTGCCTGGAGTAAATATAGCAATCAGCCCCAGCATTTT. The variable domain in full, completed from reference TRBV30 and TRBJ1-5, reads SQTIHQWPATLVQPVGSPLSLECTVEGTSNPNLYWYRQAAGRGLQLLFYSVGIGQISSEVPQNLSASRPQDRQFILSSKKLLLSDSGFYLCAWSKYSNQPQHFGDGTRLSIL.

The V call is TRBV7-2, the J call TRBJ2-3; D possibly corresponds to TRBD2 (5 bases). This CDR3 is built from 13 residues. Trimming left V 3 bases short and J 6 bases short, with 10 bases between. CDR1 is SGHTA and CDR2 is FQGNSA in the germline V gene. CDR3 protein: CASSFTRPDTQYF. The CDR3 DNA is TGTGCCAGCAGCTTTACTAGACCTGATACGCAGTATTTT.

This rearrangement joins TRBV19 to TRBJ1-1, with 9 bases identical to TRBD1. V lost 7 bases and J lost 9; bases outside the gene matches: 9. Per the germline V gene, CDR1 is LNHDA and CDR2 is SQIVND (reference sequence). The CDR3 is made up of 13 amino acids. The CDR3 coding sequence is TGTGCCAGTATACCCTTCGGGACAGGGCAAGCTTTCTTT. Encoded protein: CASIPFGTGQAFF.

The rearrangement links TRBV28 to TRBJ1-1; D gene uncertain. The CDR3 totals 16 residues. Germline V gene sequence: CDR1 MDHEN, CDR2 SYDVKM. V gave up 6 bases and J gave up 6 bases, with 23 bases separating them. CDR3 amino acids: CASRLGPPPIEAEAFF. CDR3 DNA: TGTGCCAGCAGATTGGGCCCACCCCCCATAGAGGCTGAAGCTTTCTTT.

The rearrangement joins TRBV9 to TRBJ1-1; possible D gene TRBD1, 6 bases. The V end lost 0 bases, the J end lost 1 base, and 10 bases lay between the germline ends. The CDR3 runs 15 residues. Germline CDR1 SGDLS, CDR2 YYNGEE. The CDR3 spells CASSVEGGRNTEAFF. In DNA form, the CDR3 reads TGTGCCAGCAGCGTAGAGGGGGGCCGGAACACTGAAGCTTTCTTT.

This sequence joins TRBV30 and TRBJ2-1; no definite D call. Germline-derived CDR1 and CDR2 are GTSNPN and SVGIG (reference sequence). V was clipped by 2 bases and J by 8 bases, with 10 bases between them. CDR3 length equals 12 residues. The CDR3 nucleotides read TGTGCCTGGAGTCCTAATCAGCATGAGCAGTTCTTC. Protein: CAWSPNQHEQFF.